The source of this TCR beta chain is a study of cytomegalovirus exposure and HLA in healthy donors. V shed 1 base and J shed 0 bases, with 10 bases lying between them. CDR1 and CDR2 from the germline V gene are SGHRS and YFSETQ. The CDR3 is made up of 15 amino acids. Donors were ostensibly healthy at sampling, although undocumented immune exposures were probable. Primers for the PCR totalled 60 Vbeta and 13 Jbeta. Method: immunoSEQ multiplex PCR; TCRdb's copy keeps in-frame clones and lacks some. The sample records some 150,000 clones, over 80% being singletons. This chain links TRBV5-1 with TRBJ1-1; tentative D call: TRBD1 (5 bases). Sample: PBMCs. The source is a young woman in good health and CMV-seronegative. CDR3 residues: CASSLRGSLNTEAFF. CDR3 in DNA: TGCGCCAGCAGCTTGAGGGGCTCCTTGAACACTGAAGCTTTCTTT.